This TCR beta chain appears in the sequencing data of a study of monozygotic twins with inflammatory bowel disease. Study-level results: Inverse Simpson values showed less TCRbeta diversity in IBD patients than in their healthy co-twins. Whether twins were concordant or discordant made no difference to repertoire similarity, possibly from limited power. Clonotypes shared with others were fewer in IBD patients than in healthy twins, especially with disease activity.

Template switching added UMIs carrying a 6-nucleotide sample barcode. TCRdb reprocessed the 5' RACE reads, keeping one entry per CDR3 protein, no DNA. The sample totals 350,000 to 500,000 distinct CDR3 sequences. As concerns this clonotype: Its antigen remains unknown.

This CDR3 is 13 amino acids long. Germline CDR1 MNHEY, CDR2 SMNVEV (reference sequence). Material for sequencing was blood. This chain uses TRBV27 with TRBJ2-1. The receptor was isolated from a human donor with ulcerative colitis or Crohn's disease, or a healthy co-twin of an affected twin (not recorded which). This chain's CDR3 is CASSLTGNNEQFF.